The sequence of this T cell receptor (beta chain) was determined in a study of T cell repertoires in cytomegalovirus infection. TCRdb itself ran the reads through MiXCR, one entry per CDR3 protein. The sample lists about 310,000 distinct CDR3 sequences, 20% to 25% occurring once. The germline V gene has CDR1 SGHNT and CDR2 YYREEE (reference sequence). The CDR3 has 12 residues. V lost 1 base to trimming and J lost 8 bases, with 9 bases between them. This clonotype was seen a handful of times. The antigen is not known. The specimen was cultured PBMCs, collected from culture after CMV antigen stimulation. J is TRBJ1-2 and V is TRBV5-4; D unclear. This clonotype was sampled from a human donor in good health (CMV status not recorded). Some clones in this sample may be carry-over from other donors' samples. The CDR3 protein is CASSLKLRGYTF. CDR3 bases: TGTGCCAGCAGCTTGAAGTTACGCGGCTACACCTTC.